The 22 T cell receptor beta chains below come from one sample, sequenced in a study of breast tumors, draining lymph nodes, adjacent tissues. Breast cancer patients provided tissue from their axillary draining lymph nodes. TCRdb re-called the multiplex PCR reads through MiXCR, storing one row per CDR3 protein. The table records under 250,000 distinct CDR3 sequences, approximately 30% of them present only once. Sequencing was carried out using axillary lymph node tissue. These receptors all stem from a female donor with breast cancer. Some clones in this sample may be carry-over from other donors' samples.

This clonotype was detected ten times or more. This chain uses TRBV6-5 with TRBJ1-3; D gene unclear. The germline V and J ends were trimmed by 2 bases and 0 bases, with 11 bases remaining between them. CDR3 size: 16 residues. Germline V gene data show CDR1 as MNHEY and CDR2 as SVGAGI. The CDR3 region is CASSYGSLSSGNTIYF. CDR3 coding DNA: TGTGCCAGCAGTTACGGATCCCTGAGCTCTGGAAACACCATATATTTT.

This clonotype has a count of ten or more. The chain is built from TRBV6-1 and TRBJ2-3, with D unresolved. Germline V gives CDR1 MNHNS, CDR2 SASEGT. The germline V and J ends were trimmed by 2 bases and 2 bases, with 5 bases remaining between them. The CDR3 has 13 amino acids. The CDR3 protein is CASSETVTDTQYF. Written as DNA, the CDR3 is TGTGCCAGCAGTGAAACCGTCACAGATACGCAGTATTTT.

The sample holds many counts of this clonotype. The V call is TRBV29-1, the J call TRBJ2-2, with a tentative D call TRBD2 (5 bases). Trimming took 4 bases from V and 3 from J, leaving 6 bases between them. Germline loops: CDR1 SQVTM, CDR2 ANQGSEA. This CDR3 has 12 amino acids. As DNA, the CDR3 is TGCAGCGTTGCGAGGGACACCGGGGAGCTGTTTTTT. Its translation is CSVARDTGELFF.

This clonotype has at least ten counts. The rearrangement links TRBV28 to TRBJ1-2, with D uncertain. There are 13 residues in the CDR3. Germline V gene data show CDR1 as MDHEN and CDR2 as SYDVKM. The V gene lost 5 bases and the J gene lost 6 bases, with 13 bases spanning the gap. CDR3 in DNA: TGTGCCAGCAGTGTCGACGGTCAGCATGGCTACACCTTC. Translation: CASSVDGQHGYTF.

This clonotype was seen many times. This chain connects TRBV11-3 to TRBJ2-5, with D possibly matching TRBD1 (6 bases). CDR3 length: 13 residues. V dropped 5 bases and J dropped 5 bases, with 12 bases sitting between them. CDR1 is SGHNT, CDR2 YENEEA, per germline. CDR3 loop: CASSPQGRETQYF. The CDR3 DNA sequence: TGTGCCAGCAGCCCTCAGGGGCGGGAGACCCAGTACTTC.

This clonotype has ten or more counts. This may be a read error, as it is one base from a much larger clone. V is TRBV24-1 and J is TRBJ1-6; TRBD1 matches 7 bases. The CDR3 is 14 amino acids. Per germline, CDR1 KGHDR and CDR2 SFDVKD. J lost 6 bases, V lost 6 bases, and 4 bases had no gene match. The CDR3 DNA reads TGTGCCACCAGTTACAGGGGTAGTAATTCACCCCTCCACTTT. It codes for CATSYRGSNSPLHF.

This clonotype was seen many times. The genes are TRBV4-1 and TRBJ2-5; 8 nucleotides agree with TRBD1. J gave up 1 base and V 1 base, and 5 bases lay outside the gene matches. This CDR3 has 16 amino acids. Germline-derived CDR1 and CDR2 are MGHRA and YSYEKL. The CDR3 DNA reads TGCGCCAGCAGCCAAGTAGGAACAGGGGGCCAAGAGACCCAGTACTTC. This encodes CASSQVGTGGQETQYF.

This clonotype occurred a few times. One junction end disagrees with the germline gene, perhaps due to a read error. The chain couples TRBV5-1 to TRBJ1-6; maybe TRBD1 (6 bases). The germline V gene has CDR1 SGHRS and CDR2 YFSETQ. The CDR3 contains 15 residues. CDR3 coding DNA: TGTGCCAGCAGCCTCACAGGGACAAGTAATTCACCCCTCCACTTT. Its protein is CASSLTGTSNSPLHF.

The chain carries TRBV7-9 and TRBJ2-1; TRBD1 might be the D (7 bases). Germline V CDR1 and CDR2: SEHNR, FQNEAQ (reference sequence). V lost 5 bases and J lost 6, with 14 bases in between. CDR3 length: 14 residues. CDR3 in DNA: TGTGCCAGCAGCGGATCGCAGGGGGGCAATGAGCAGTTCTTC. Translating gives CASSGSQGGNEQFF. Full variable domain (outside the CDR3, taken from reference TRBV7-9 and TRBJ2-1): DTGVSQNPRHKITKRGQNVTFRCDPISEHNRLYWYRQTLGQGPEFLTYFQNEAQLEKSRLLSDRFSAERPKGSFSTLEIQRTEQGDSAMYLCASSGSQGGNEQFFGPGTRLTVL.

This clonotype was counted many times. V gene TRBV30 combines with J gene TRBJ2-3, with 9 positions matching TRBD2. J was trimmed by 0 bases and V by 0 bases; bases with no gene match: 4. The CDR3 covers 16 residues. CDR1 is GTSNPN and CDR2 is SVGIG in the germline V gene (reference sequence). DNA for the CDR3: TGTGCCTGGAGTGTACGAGCGGGAGGCAGCACAGATACGCAGTATTTT. Translation: CAWSVRAGGSTDTQYF. Filled out from reference TRBV30 and TRBJ2-3, the complete variable domain reads SQTIHQWPATLVQPVGSPLSLECTVEGTSNPNLYWYRQAAGRGLQLLFYSVGIGQISSEVPQNLSASRPQDRQFILSSKKLLLSDSGFYLCAWSVRAGGSTDTQYFGPGTRLTVL.

The sample holds many counts of this clonotype. The chain carries TRBV20-1 and TRBJ2-1; no reliable D call. The CDR3 spans 15 residues. V lost 6 bases to trimming and J lost 3 bases, with 18 bases between them. The germline V gene has CDR1 DFQATT and CDR2 SNEGSKA (reference sequence). CDR3 DNA: TGCAGTGCCTCCCCCCCGGAGAGCTTCTACAATGAGCAGTTCTTC. Amino acid sequence: CSASPPESFYNEQFF.

The V gene is TRBV11-2, the J gene TRBJ2-7; 9 positions agree with TRBD2. The CDR3 consists of 13 residues. CDR1 and CDR2 from the germline V gene are SGHAT and FQNNGV. After removal of 11 bases from V and 0 bases from J, the junction contained 5 bases not matched to a gene. The CDR3 sequence: CASRLAVSYEQYF. For the CDR3, the DNA is TGTGCCTCAAGACTAGCGGTCTCCTACGAGCAGTACTTC.

A note on this clonotype: Since a much larger clone is just one base distant, this may be a read error. J is TRBJ2-5 and V is TRBV6-5; D might be TRBD2 (6 bases). In germline, CDR1 is MNHEY, CDR2 SVGAGI. The CDR3 length is 13 residues. The CDR3 loop is CAGSHGGKETQYF. CDR3 bases: TGTGCCGGCAGTCACGGCGGGAAAGAGACCCAGTACTTC.

This clonotype showed up many times. The chain has TRBV5-4 and TRBJ2-7; D is possibly TRBD2 (6 bases). The CDR3 covers 14 residues. Germline lookup yields CDR1 SGHNT and CDR2 YYREEE (reference sequence). The germline V and J ends were trimmed by 4 bases and 5 bases, with 16 bases remaining between them. The CDR3 loop reads CASSPGDGGNEQYF. CDR3 nucleotides: TGTGCCAGCAGCCCCGGGGATGGGGGGAACGAGCAGTACTTC.

Points on this clonotype: This likely comes from a read error, as the CDR3 has no conserved phenylalanine or tryptophan at its end. The chain has TRBV27 and TRBJ1-4; D ambiguous. V was pared by 0 bases and J by 3 bases, with 8 bases between. CDR3 size: 15 residues. Germline CDR1 and CDR2: MNHEY and SMNVEV (reference sequence). The CDR3 bases are TGTGCCAGCAGTTTATCGTCCGGGCCTAATGAAAAACTGTTTCTT. Translation: CASSLSSGPNEKLFL.

The chain recombines TRBV28 with TRBJ1-5, with 7 nucleotides matching TRBD1. V was pared by 3 bases and J by 3 bases, with 11 bases of the junction left unmatched. The germline gives CDR1 MDHEN, CDR2 SYDVKM. The CDR3 spans 17 residues. The CDR3 sequence is CASSFHAGGTANQPQHF. Here the CDR3 DNA reads TGTGCCAGCAGTTTCCATGCGGGGGGGACAGCCAATCAGCCCCAGCATTTT.

This clonotype has ten or more counts. The rearrangement links TRBV7-9 to TRBJ2-7; D is ambiguous. The germline V and J ends were trimmed by 3 bases and 6 bases, with 9 bases remaining between them. Germline CDR1 reads SEHNR; CDR2 reads FQNEAQ (reference sequence). This CDR3 spans 12 amino acids. Written as DNA, the CDR3 is TGTGCCAGCAGCTTGGTTACCTCCGAGCAGTACTTC. Residues: CASSLVTSEQYF.

This chain connects TRBV7-6 to TRBJ2-7; either TRBD1 or TRBD2 may fit D (5 bases each). This CDR3 region has 12 residues. The germline gives CDR1 SGHVS, CDR2 FNYEAQ. V lost 5 bases and J 6 bases, leaving 11 bases between the germline ends. This CDR3 reads CASSPDGGEQYF. The CDR3 DNA sequence: TGTGCCAGCAGCCCAGATGGGGGCGAGCAGTACTTC. Filled out from reference TRBV7-6 and TRBJ2-7, the complete variable domain reads GAGVSQSPRYKVTKRGQDVALRCDPISGHVSLYWYRQALGQGPEFLTYFNYEAQQDKSGLPNDRFSAERPEGSISTLTIQRTEQRDSAMYRCASSPDGGEQYFGPGTRLTVT.

As concerns this clonotype: This may be a read error: a much more frequent sequence differs by one nucleotide. The chain employs TRBV7-3 and TRBJ2-4, with 9 bases fitting TRBD1. The CDR3 runs 14 residues. Germline CDR1 and CDR2: SGHTA and FQGTGA. This CDR3 is CASSLGTGRNIRYF. The CDR3 DNA is TGTGCCAGCAGCTTGGGGACAGGGAGAAACATTCGGTACTTC.

This CDR3 is CASSYFMGGEGTEAFF. CDR3 DNA: TGTGCCAGCAGTTACTTTATGGGGGGCGAGGGCACTGAAGCTTTCTTT. The rearrangement joins TRBV6-6 to TRBJ1-4; perhaps TRBD1 as D (6 bases). The end of the DNA aligns better with TRBJ1-1, so the J call may be wrong. In germline, CDR1 is MNHNY, CDR2 SVGAGI (reference sequence). The CDR3 is 16 residues long.

The rearrangement uses TRBV20-1 and TRBJ2-5, with TRBD2 matching over 11 bases. The CDR3 has 19 amino acids. Germline loops: CDR1 DFQATT, CDR2 SNEGSKA (reference sequence). Trimming took 3 bases from V and 5 from J; bases not matched to a gene: 20. The CDR3 protein is CSARDRHSGGALSGETQYF. The DNA for the CDR3 is TGCAGTGCTAGGGATCGTCATAGCGGGGGGGCCCTCTCGGGGGAGACCCAGTACTTC.

This clonotype appeared many times. The V and J genes are TRBV11-3 and TRBJ2-3; 9 bases line up with TRBD2. Trimming removed 9 bases from V and 3 bases from J; junction bases left unmatched: 1. Per the germline V gene, CDR1 is SGHNT and CDR2 is YENEEA. This CDR3 has 12 amino acids. The chain's CDR3 is CASSGSTDTQYF. The CDR3 DNA reads TGTGCCAGTAGCGGGAGTACAGATACGCAGTATTTT.